Sequencing of this T cell receptor beta chain was carried out in a study of T cells in Graves' hyperthyroidism and ophthalmopathy. The investigators amplified TCR beta CDR3 regions from RNA transcripts. The HTBI set primed first-round TCR CDR3 RT-PCR. One entry per CDR3 protein, called by TCRdb with MiXCR from the multiplex PCR reads. The sample has about 770,000 distinct CDR3 sequences, around 19% seen once; the top ten hold 16%. First hyperthyroidism diagnosis is when the blood sample was obtained, before any ophthalmopathy symptoms. Study results and limitations: Ophthalmopathy got predicted by the model a median roughly 6.4 months before its onset.

Germline V gene data show CDR1 as SGHRS and CDR2 as YFSETQ. This CDR3 is 15 amino acids long. V was clipped by 7 bases and J by 0 bases; unmatched bases: 5. This clonotype was picked up many times. Its antigen remains unidentified. Material for sequencing was blood. The sequence derives from a woman aged 50 to 60 with Graves' hyperthyroidism that later progressed to Graves' ophthalmopathy. The chain carries TRBV5-1 and TRBJ2-3; 10 positions match TRBD2. This CDR3 reads CASVTSGTSTDTQYF. The CDR3 DNA is TGCGCCAGCGTTACTAGCGGGACTAGCACAGATACGCAGTATTTT.